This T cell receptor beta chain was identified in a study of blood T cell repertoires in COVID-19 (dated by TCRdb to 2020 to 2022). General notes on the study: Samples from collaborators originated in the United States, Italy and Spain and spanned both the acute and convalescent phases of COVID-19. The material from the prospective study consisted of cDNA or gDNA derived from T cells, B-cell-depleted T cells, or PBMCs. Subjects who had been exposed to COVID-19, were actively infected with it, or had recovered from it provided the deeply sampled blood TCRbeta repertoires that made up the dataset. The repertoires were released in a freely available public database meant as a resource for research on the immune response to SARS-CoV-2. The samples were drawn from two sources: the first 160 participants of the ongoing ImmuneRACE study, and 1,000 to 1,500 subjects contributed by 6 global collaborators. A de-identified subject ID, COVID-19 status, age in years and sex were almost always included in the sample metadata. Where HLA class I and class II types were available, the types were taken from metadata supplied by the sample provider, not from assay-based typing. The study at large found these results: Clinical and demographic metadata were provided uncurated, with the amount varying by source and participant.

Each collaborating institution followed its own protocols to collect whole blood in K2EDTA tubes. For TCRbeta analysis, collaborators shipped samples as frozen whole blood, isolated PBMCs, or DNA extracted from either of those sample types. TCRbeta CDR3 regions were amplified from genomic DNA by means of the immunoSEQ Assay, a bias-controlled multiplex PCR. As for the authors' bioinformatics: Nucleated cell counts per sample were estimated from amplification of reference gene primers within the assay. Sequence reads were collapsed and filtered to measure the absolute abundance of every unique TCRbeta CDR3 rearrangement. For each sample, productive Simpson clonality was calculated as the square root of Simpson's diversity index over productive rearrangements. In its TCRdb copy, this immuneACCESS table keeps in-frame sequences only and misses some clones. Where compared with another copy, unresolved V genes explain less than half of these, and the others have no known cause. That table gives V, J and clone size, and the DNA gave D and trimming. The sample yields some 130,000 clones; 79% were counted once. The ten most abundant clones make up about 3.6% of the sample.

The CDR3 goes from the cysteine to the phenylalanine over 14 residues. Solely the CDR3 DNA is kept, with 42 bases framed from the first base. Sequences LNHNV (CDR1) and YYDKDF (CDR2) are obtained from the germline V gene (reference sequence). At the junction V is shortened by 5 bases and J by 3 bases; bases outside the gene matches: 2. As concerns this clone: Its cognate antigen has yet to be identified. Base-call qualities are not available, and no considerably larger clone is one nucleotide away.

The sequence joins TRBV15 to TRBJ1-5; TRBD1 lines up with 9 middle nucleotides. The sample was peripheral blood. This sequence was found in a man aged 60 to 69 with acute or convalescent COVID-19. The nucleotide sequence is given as TGTGCCACCAGCCGGGACAGGGTCAATCAGCCCCAGCATTTT. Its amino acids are CATSRDRVNQPQHF. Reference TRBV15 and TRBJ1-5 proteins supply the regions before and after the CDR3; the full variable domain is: DAMVIQNPRYQVTQFGKPVTLSCSQTLNHNVMYWYQQKSSQAPKLLFHYYDKDFNNEADTPDNFQSRRPNTSFCFLDIRSPGLGDTAMYLCATSRDRVNQPQHFGDGTRLSIL.